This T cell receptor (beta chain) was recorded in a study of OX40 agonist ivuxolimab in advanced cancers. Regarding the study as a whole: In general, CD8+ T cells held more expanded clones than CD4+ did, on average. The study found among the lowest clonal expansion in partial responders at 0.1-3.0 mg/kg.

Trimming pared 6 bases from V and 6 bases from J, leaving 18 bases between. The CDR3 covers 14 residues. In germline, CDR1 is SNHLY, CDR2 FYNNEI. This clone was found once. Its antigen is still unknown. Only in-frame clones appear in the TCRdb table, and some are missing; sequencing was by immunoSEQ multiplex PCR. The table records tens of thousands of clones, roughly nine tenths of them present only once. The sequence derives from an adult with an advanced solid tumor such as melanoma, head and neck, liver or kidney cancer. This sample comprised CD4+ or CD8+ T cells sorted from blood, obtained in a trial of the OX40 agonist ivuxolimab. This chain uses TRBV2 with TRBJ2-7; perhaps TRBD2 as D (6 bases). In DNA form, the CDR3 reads TGTGCCAGCAGGACCGCGATACTAGCTAGCGAGCAGTACTTC. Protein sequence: CASRTAILASEQYF.